A single sample gave rise to the 4 T cell receptor beta chains below, sequenced in a study of cytomegalovirus exposure and HLA in healthy donors. Produced via immunoSEQ multiplex PCR; TCRdb's table is partial and in-frame only. The data hold 150,000 to 200,000 clones, with approximately 81% observed a single time. Sequenced input: PBMCs. These receptors all stem from a man in his thirties or forties in good health and CMV-seropositive.

This clone appeared a few times. The chain is built from TRBV4-2 and TRBJ2-3, with TRBD2 matching over 12 bases. This CDR3 comprises 17 residues. Germline CDR1 reads LGHNA; CDR2 reads YNFKEQ. The V and J ends lost 8 bases and 5 bases, in that order; junction bases with no gene match: 14. The CDR3 region is CASAPTTSGRNGDTQYF. The CDR3 DNA follows: TGTGCCAGCGCACCAACGACTAGCGGGAGAAACGGAGATACGCAGTATTTT.

The rearrangement links TRBV28 to TRBJ1-1, with 7 nucleotides matching TRBD1. The V segment lost 7 bases and the J segment 2 bases; nucleotides outside the gene matches: 16. The CDR3 covers 17 residues. Germline CDR1 is MDHEN and CDR2 is SYDVKM. CDR3: CASTHPGGFKVNTEAFF. The CDR3 region has the DNA TGTGCCAGCACGCACCCAGGGGGGTTTAAGGTAAACACTGAAGCTTTCTTT.

This clone was seen just once. The rearrangement joins TRBV5-1 to TRBJ2-3; 10 nucleotides match TRBD1. V lost 0 bases and J lost 6; bases outside the gene matches: 7. The germline gives CDR1 SGHRS, CDR2 YFSETQ. The CDR3 is 16 amino acids. The CDR3 DNA reads as TGCGCCAGCAGCTTGGAAGACAGGGGGCATGCCGATACGCAGTATTTT. Residues: CASSLEDRGHADTQYF.

This clone was counted once. The chain has TRBV5-1 and TRBJ1-4, with D hard to call. Trimming removed 7 bases at V and 3 bases at J, with 16 bases between. This CDR3 comprises 15 residues. Germline CDR1 is SGHRS and CDR2 is YFSETQ. The CDR3 DNA reads TGCGCCAGCGGCCCCGGGAGTGCAGCTAATGAAAAACTGTTTTTT. Translation gives CASGPGSAANEKLFF.